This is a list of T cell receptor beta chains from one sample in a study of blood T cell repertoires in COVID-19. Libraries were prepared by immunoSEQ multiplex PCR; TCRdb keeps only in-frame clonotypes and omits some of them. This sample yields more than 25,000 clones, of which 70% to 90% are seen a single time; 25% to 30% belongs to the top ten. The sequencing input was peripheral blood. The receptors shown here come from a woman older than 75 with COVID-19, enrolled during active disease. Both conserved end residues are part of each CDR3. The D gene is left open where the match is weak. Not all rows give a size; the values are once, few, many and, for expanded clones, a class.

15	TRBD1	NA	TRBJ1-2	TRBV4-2	CASSPRTGENYGYTF	TGTGCCAGCAGCCCAAGGACAGGGGAGAACTATGGCTACACCTTC
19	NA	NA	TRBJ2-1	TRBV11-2	CASSLFPRGANPLYNEQFF	TGTGCCAGCAGCTTATTTCCCCGGGGGGCCAACCCGCTATACAATGAGCAGTTCTTC
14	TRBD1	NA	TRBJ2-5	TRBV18	CASSDRGIQETQYF	TGTGCCAGCTCAGACAGGGGGATTCAAGAGACCCAGTACTTC
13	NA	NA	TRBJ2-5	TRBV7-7	CASSLGVRETQYF	TGTGCTAGCAGCTTAGGGGTCAGGGAGACCCAGTACTTC
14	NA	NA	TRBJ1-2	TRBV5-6	CASSSGWGEDGYTF	TGTGCCAGCAGCTCCGGATGGGGAGAGGATGGCTACACCTTC
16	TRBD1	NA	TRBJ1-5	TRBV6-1	CASSERGTGRNQPQHF	TGTGCCAGCAGTGAACGGGGGACAGGGCGGAATCAGCCCCAGCATTTT
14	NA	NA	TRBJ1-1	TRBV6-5	CASSSHAGGTEAFF	TGTGCCAGCAGTAGTCACGCCGGGGGAACTGAAGCTTTCTTT
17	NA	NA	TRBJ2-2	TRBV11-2	CASSLDRLLTRAGELFF	TGTGCCAGCAGCTTAGATCGTCTCCTAACTAGAGCCGGGGAGCTGTTTTTT
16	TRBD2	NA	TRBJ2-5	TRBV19	CASNIRTSGGQETQYF	TGTGCCAGTAACATCCGGACTAGCGGGGGACAAGAGACCCAGTACTTC
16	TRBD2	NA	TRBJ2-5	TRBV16	CASSQSQRGGLETQYF	TGTGCCAGCAGCCAATCGCAGCGGGGGGGCCTCGAGACCCAGTACTTC
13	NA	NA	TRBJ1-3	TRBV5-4	CASSSGTRNTIYF	TGTGCCAGCAGTTCGGGGACACGAAACACCATATATTTT
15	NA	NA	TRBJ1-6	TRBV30	CAWSVARGPNSPLHF	TGTGCCTGGAGTGTAGCGCGGGGGCCTAATTCACCCCTCCACTTT
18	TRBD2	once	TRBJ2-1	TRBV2	CASSEALLAGGFYNEQFF	TGTGCCAGCAGTGAAGCGCTCCTAGCGGGGGGGTTCTACAATGAGCAGTTCTTC
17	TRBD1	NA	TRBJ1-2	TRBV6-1	CASSAVGLGQGRPGYTF	TGTGCCAGCAGTGCAGTGGGCCTCGGACAGGGCCGCCCCGGCTACACCTTC
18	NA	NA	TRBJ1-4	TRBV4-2	CASSQPGGNSATNEKLFF	TGTGCCAGCAGCCAGCCCGGGGGGAATTCCGCAACTAATGAAAAACTGTTTTTT
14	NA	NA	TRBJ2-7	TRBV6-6	CASSYSTGAYEQYF	TGTGCCAGCAGTTACTCTACCGGGGCCTACGAGCAGTACTTC
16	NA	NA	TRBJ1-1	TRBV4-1	CASSQGGGRRNTEAFF	TGCGCCAGCAGCCAAGGGGGGGGGAGGAGGAACACTGAAGCTTTCTTT
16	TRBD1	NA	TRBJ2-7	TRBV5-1	CASSLEGTGDPREQYF	TGCGCCAGCAGCTTGGAAGGGACAGGTGATCCCCGCGAGCAGTACTTC
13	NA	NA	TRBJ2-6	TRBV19	CASRSSGANVLTF	TGTGCCAGTCGGAGCTCTGGGGCCAACGTCCTGACTTTC
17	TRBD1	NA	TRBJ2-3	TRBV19	CASSTLPGQGASDTQYF	TGTGCCAGTAGTACCCTCCCGGGACAGGGGGCGTCAGATACGCAGTATTTT
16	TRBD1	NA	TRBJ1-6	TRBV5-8	CASSLGRGRMDSPLHF	TGTGCCAGCAGCCTGGGAAGGGGGCGCATGGATTCACCCCTCCACTTT
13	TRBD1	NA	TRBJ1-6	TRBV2	CASRTGGNSPLHF	TGTGCCAGCCGGACAGGAGGAAATTCACCCCTCCACTTT
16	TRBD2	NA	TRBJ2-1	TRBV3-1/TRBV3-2	CASSTRLAGGPHEQFF	TGTGCCAGCAGCACCCGACTAGCGGGGGGGCCGCATGAGCAGTTCTTC
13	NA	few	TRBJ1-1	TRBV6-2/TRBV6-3	CASSQQVNTEAFF	TGTGCCAGCAGCCAACAGGTGAACACTGAAGCTTTCTTT
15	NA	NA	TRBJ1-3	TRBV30	CAWSRDSGSGNTIYF	TGTGCCTGGAGCCGCGATTCGGGATCGGGAAACACCATATATTTT
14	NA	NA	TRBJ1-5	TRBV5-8	CASSLSGVNQPQHF	TGTGCCAGCAGCTTGTCAGGGGTCAATCAGCCCCAGCATTTT
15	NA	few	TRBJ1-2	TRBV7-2	CASSHGTLANYGYTF	TGTGCCAGCAGCCACGGGACTCTGGCTAACTATGGCTACACCTTC
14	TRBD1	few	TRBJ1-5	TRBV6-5	CASSNRGRGQPQHF	TGTGCCAGCAGCAACAGGGGGCGCGGACAGCCCCAGCATTTT
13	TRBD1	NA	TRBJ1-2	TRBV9	CASSDRQGRGYTF	TGTGCCAGCAGCGACCGACAGGGGAGAGGCTACACCTTC
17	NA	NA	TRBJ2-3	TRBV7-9	CASSPLGAGFVQDTQYF	TGTGCCAGCAGCCCTCTAGGGGCAGGGTTCGTCCAAGATACGCAGTATTTT
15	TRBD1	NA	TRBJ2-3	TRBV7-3	CASSLTGGSTDTQYF	TGTGCCAGCAGCCTCACAGGGGGCTCAACAGATACGCAGTATTTT
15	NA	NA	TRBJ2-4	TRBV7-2	CASSFPQVAKNIQYF	TGTGCCAGCAGCTTCCCACAAGTAGCCAAAAACATTCAGTACTTC
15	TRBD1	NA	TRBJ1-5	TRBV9	CASSVGQGEAQPQHF	TGTGCCAGCAGCGTAGGTCAGGGGGAGGCTCAGCCCCAGCATTTT
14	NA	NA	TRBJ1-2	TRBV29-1	CSVVGRTPNYGYTF	TGCAGCGTTGTAGGGCGGACTCCTAACTATGGCTACACCTTC
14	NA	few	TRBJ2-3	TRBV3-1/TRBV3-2	CASSQYQGADTQYF	TGTGCCAGCAGCCAATATCAGGGTGCCGATACGCAGTATTTT
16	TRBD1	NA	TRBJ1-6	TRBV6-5	CASSSLGTGDNSPLHF	TGTGCCAGCAGTTCCCTTGGGACAGGGGATAATTCACCCCTCCACTTT
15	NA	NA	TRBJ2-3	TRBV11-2	CASSPLGLGVDTQYF	TGTGCCAGCAGCCCGTTAGGGCTAGGGGTAGATACGCAGTATTTT
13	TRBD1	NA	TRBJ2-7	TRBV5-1	CASRTDRGHEQYF	TGCGCCAGCAGGACGGACAGGGGCCACGAGCAGTACTTC
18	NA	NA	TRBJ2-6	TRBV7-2	CASSLLQVVLGGANVLTF	TGTGCCAGCAGCTTATTACAGGTAGTCCTTGGTGGGGCCAACGTCCTGACTTTC
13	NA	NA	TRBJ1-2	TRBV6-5	CASSPQGDYGYTF	TGTGCCAGCAGCCCACAGGGAGACTATGGCTACACCTTC
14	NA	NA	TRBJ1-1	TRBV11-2	CASSLDYRYTEAFF	TGTGCCAGCAGCTTAGACTACAGGTACACTGAAGCTTTCTTT
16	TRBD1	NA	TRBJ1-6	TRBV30	CAWRDRRLTYNSPLHF	TGTGCCTGGAGGGACAGGCGGCTGACCTATAATTCACCCCTCCACTTT
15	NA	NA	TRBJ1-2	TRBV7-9	CASSPAGSSVYGYTF	TGTGCCAGCAGCCCGGCGGGGTCCTCCGTCTATGGCTACACCTTC
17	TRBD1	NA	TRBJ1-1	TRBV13	CASSRRDRGPRDTEAFF	TGTGCCAGCAGCCGCCGGGACAGGGGACCCCGGGACACTGAAGCTTTCTTT
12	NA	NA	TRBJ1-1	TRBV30	CAWTRGNTEAFF	TGTGCCTGGACACGGGGGAACACTGAAGCTTTCTTT
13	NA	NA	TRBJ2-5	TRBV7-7	CASSAAGKETQYF	TGTGCTAGCAGCGCCGCGGGCAAAGAGACCCAGTACTTC
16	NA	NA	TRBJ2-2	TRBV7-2	CASSLAGARRIGELFF	TGTGCCAGCAGCTTAGCGGGGGCCCGACGTATCGGGGAGCTGTTTTTT
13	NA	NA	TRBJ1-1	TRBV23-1	CASSQGSGTEAFF	TGCGCCAGCAGTCAAGGTTCGGGCACTGAAGCTTTCTTT
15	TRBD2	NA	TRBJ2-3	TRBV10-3	CAISDSIAGVDTQYF	TGTGCCATCAGTGATTCCATAGCGGGTGTAGATACGCAGTATTTT
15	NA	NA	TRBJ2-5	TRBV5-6	CASSLRWQDQETQYF	TGTGCCAGCAGCTTGCGGTGGCAGGACCAAGAGACCCAGTACTTC
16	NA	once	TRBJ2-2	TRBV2	CASTAWGQGNTGELFF	TGTGCCAGCACCGCATGGGGGCAGGGCAACACCGGGGAGCTGTTTTTT
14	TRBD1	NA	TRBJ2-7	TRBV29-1	CSVAGTGGSYEQYF	TGCAGCGTGGCCGGGACAGGGGGTTCCTACGAGCAGTACTTC
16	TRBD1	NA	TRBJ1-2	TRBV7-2	CASSLTKGQGNYGYTF	TGTGCCAGCAGCTTGACAAAGGGACAGGGTAACTATGGCTACACCTTC